Given below is one TCR beta chain in context. Germline lookup yields CDR1 LNHDA and CDR2 SQIVND (reference sequence). This CDR3 contains 13 residues. V lost 8 bases, J lost 4 bases, and 4 bases stayed unmatched. Random hexamers were used to reverse transcribe the RNA input (about 0.45 to 1 ug). One entry per CDR3 protein results from TCRdb running MiXCR on the immunoSEQ multiplex PCR reads. Of hundreds of thousands of distinct CDR3 sequences in the sample, about 88% are singletons; the top ten hold around 0.12%. This sample was included in a study of CD8 T cells in Susac syndrome. V gene TRBV19 combines with J gene TRBJ2-2, with TRBD2 matching over 7 bases. This sequence originates from a human donor with multiple sclerosis. The sequencing sample was made of CD8+ T cells from PBMCs. The CDR3 sequence: CASREAATGELFF. CDR3 nucleotide sequence: TGTGCCAGTCGGGAGGCGGCCACCGGGGAGCTGTTTTTT.